This T cell receptor beta chain was identified during a study of cytomegalovirus exposure and HLA in healthy donors. Study results and caveats: The availability of immune exposure information extended only to CMV serostatus.

The sample holds one count of this clone. Antigen unknown. Amplification used 60 Vbeta primers and 13 Jbeta primers. Libraries were prepared by immunoSEQ multiplex PCR; TCRdb keeps only in-frame clonotypes and omits some of them. Altogether more than 85,000 clones are present, approximately 80% being singletons, with the ten largest covering around 4%. The receptor was isolated from a female donor in good health and CMV-seropositive. Specimen: PBMCs.

CDR3 region: CASSENGQGRAFF. CDR3 in DNA: TGTGCCAGCAGCGAGAATGGACAGGGGCGAGCTTTCTTT. The chain links TRBV9 to TRBJ1-1; 9 nucleotides align to TRBD1. Looked up from germline, CDR1 is SGDLS and CDR2 is YYNGEE. J was trimmed by 10 bases and V by 3 bases; bases with no gene match: 7. The CDR3 loop spans 13 amino acids.